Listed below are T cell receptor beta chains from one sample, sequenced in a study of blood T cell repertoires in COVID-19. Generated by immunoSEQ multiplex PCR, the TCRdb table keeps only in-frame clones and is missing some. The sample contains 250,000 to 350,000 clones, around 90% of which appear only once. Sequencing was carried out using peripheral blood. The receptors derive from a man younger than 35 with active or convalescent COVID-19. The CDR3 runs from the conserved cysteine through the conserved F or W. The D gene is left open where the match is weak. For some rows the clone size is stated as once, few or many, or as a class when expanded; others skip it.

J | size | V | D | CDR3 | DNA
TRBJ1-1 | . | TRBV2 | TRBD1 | CASSWTGNTEAFF | TGTGCCAGCAGTTGGACAGGCAACACTGAAGCTTTCTTT
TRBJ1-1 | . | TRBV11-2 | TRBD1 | CASSYSQGENTEAFF | TGTGCCAGCAGCTATAGTCAGGGGGAGAACACTGAAGCTTTCTTT
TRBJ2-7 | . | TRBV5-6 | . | CASRLQGAYEQYF | TGTGCCAGCAGACTACAGGGAGCCTACGAGCAGTACTTC
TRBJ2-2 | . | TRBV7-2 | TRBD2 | CASSLKTTLAGGTGELFF | TGTGCCAGCAGCTTAAAGACCACGCTAGCGGGGGGGACCGGGGAGCTGTTTTTT
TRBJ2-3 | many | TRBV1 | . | CTSSQDGDTQYF | TGCACCAGCAGCCAAGATGGCGATACGCAGTATTTT
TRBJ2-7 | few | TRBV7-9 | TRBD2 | CASSKGLAGEQYF | TGTGCCAGCAGCAAGGGACTAGCGGGGGAGCAGTACTTC
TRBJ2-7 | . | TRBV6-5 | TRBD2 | CASSSPGLAPYEQYF | TGTGCCAGCAGTTCCCCGGGACTAGCGCCATACGAGCAGTACTTC
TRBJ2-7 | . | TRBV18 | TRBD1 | CASSLPGQGSYEQYF | TGTGCCAGCTCACTGCCGGGACAGGGATCCTACGAGCAGTACTTC
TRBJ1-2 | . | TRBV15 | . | CATSRDAMGGADGYTF | TGTGCCACCAGCAGAGATGCGATGGGGGGGGCGGATGGCTACACCTTC
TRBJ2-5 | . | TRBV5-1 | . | CASSPAGGSQETQYF | TGCGCCAGCAGCCCCGCAGGGGGGTCACAAGAGACCCAGTACTTC
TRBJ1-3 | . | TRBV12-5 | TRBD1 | CASGRDPDRGSGNTIYF | TGTGCTAGTGGCCGAGATCCGGACAGGGGTTCTGGAAACACCATATATTTT
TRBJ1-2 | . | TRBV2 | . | CASPFRDGYTF | TGTGCCAGCCCCTTCCGGGATGGCTACACCTTC
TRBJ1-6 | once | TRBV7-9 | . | CASTEGTSYNSPLHF | TGTGCCAGCACGGAGGGTACCTCCTATAATTCACCCCTCCACTTT
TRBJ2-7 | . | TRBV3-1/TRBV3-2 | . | CASSQGGGALYEQYF | TGTGCCAGCAGCCAAGGTGGGGGGGCCCTTTACGAGCAGTACTTC
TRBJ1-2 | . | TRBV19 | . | CASSIDLYPGRADYGYTF | TGTGCCAGTAGTATAGATCTTTACCCCGGCAGGGCTGACTATGGCTACACCTTC
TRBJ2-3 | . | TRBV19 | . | CASSVDLDTQYF | TGTGCCAGTAGTGTGGACTTAGATACGCAGTATTTT
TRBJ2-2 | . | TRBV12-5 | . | CASGLVRGGELFF | TGTGCTAGTGGTTTGGTTCGAGGCGGGGAGCTGTTTTTT
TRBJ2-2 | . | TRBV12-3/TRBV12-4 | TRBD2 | CASSLEGGVFF | TGTGCCAGCAGTTTGGAGGGAGGGGTGTTTTTT
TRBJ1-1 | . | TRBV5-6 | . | CASSLGRPNTEAFF | TGTGCCAGCAGCTTGGGGCGGCCGAACACTGAAGCTTTCTTT
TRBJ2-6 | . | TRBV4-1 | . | CASSQVGANVLTF | TGCGCCAGCAGCCAAGTAGGGGCCAACGTCCTGACTTTC
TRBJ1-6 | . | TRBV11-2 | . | CASSLVRDYNSPLHF | TGTGCCAGCAGCTTAGTCAGGGATTATAATTCACCCCTCCACTTT
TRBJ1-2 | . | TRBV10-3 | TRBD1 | CAISGPGTGEGYTF | TGTGCCATCAGCGGCCCTGGGACAGGGGAGGGCTACACCTTC
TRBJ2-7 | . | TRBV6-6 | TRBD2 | CASRTSSGGGSYEQYF | TGTGCCAGCAGAACCTCTAGCGGGGGGGGCTCCTACGAGCAGTACTTC
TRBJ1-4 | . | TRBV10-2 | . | CASSDGDYNEKLFF | TGCGCCAGCAGTGACGGGGACTATAATGAAAAACTGTTTTTT
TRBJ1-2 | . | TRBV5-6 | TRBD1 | CASSSPGGSNYGYTF | TGTGCCAGCAGCTCCCCAGGGGGGTCAAACTATGGCTACACCTTC
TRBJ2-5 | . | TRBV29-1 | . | CSVEDKPLGSQTQYF | TGCAGCGTTGAAGATAAACCCCTGGGGAGCCAGACCCAGTACTTC
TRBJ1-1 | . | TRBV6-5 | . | CASSWTTVNTEAFF | TGTGCCAGCAGTTGGACAACGGTGAACACTGAAGCTTTCTTT
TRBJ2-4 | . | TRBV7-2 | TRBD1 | CASSLAGQGMNIQYF | TGTGCCAGCAGCTTAGCCGGACAGGGAATGAACATTCAGTACTTC
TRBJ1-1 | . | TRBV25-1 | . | CASSPLPDGNPPGTEAFF | TGTGCCAGCAGTCCCCTACCGGACGGGAACCCACCCGGCACTGAAGCTTTCTTT
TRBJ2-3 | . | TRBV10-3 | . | CAISEGGDTQYF | TGTGCCATCTCTGAGGGGGGGGATACGCAGTATTTT
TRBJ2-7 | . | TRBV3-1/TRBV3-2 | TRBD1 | CASSQWGQGGYEQYF | TGTGCCAGCAGCCAATGGGGACAGGGTGGCTACGAGCAGTACTTC
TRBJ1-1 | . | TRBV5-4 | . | CASSLGRTGNTEAFF | TGTGCCAGCAGCTTGGGCCGAACCGGGAACACTGAAGCTTTCTTT
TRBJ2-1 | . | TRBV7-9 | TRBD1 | CASSLVLVTGGGYNEQFF | TGTGCCAGCAGCTTAGTATTGGTTACAGGGGGAGGCTACAATGAGCAGTTCTTC
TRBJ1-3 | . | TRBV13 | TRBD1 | CASSSGTERNTIYF | TGTGCCAGCAGCTCAGGGACAGAGAGAAACACCATATATTTT
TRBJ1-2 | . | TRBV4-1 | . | CASSQVAGENYGYTF | TGCGCCAGCAGCCAAGTCGCGGGGGAGAACTATGGCTACACCTTC
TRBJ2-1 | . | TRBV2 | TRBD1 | CARREGASNEQFF | TGTGCCAGACGAGAGGGGGCTAGCAATGAGCAGTTCTTC
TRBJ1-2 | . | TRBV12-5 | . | CASGLVVRAGRVDYGYTF | TGTGCTAGTGGTTTGGTCGTGAGGGCTGGGAGGGTGGACTATGGCTACACCTTC
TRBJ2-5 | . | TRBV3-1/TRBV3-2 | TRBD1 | CASSHMDRGRETQYF | TGTGCCAGCAGCCATATGGACAGGGGAAGAGAGACCCAGTACTTC
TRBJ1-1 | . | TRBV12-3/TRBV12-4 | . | CASSPGPMGAFF | TGTGCCAGCAGTCCAGGCCCGATGGGAGCTTTCTTT
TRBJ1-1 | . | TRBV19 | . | CASSMAGLGGTEAFF | TGTGCCAGTAGTATGGCAGGGTTAGGCGGCACTGAAGCTTTCTTT
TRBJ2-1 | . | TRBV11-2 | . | CASSLGRGHYNEQFF | TGTGCCAGCAGCTTAGGGAGAGGGCACTACAATGAGCAGTTCTTC
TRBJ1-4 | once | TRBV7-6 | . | CASSFSLADNEKLFF | TGTGCCAGCAGCTTCTCTTTAGCAGATAATGAAAAACTGTTTTTT
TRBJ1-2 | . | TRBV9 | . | CASTSGGNYGYTF | TGTGCCAGCACGTCGGGGGGAAACTATGGCTACACCTTC
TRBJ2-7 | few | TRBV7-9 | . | CASSLRRTPYEQYF | TGTGCCAGCAGCTTACGTCGGACACCTTACGAGCAGTACTTC
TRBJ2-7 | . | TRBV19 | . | CASSITTGWIREQYF | TGTGCCAGTAGTATTACGACAGGCTGGATTAGGGAGCAGTACTTC
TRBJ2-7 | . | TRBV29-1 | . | CSVIEAADGSYEQYF | TGCAGCGTGATAGAAGCGGCGGACGGGAGCTACGAGCAGTACTTC
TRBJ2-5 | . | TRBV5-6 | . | CASSSPQETQYF | TGTGCCAGCAGCAGCCCCCAAGAGACCCAGTACTTC
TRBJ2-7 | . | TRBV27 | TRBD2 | CASSFSGGVYEQYF | TGTGCCAGCAGCTTTAGCGGGGGTGTTTACGAGCAGTACTTC
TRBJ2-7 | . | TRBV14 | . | CASSQDLGWGGPRPFEQYF | TGTGCCAGCAGCCAAGATCTGGGGTGGGGGGGCCCTAGACCCTTCGAGCAGTACTTC
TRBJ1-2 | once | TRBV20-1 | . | CSARQEEGYTF | TGCAGTGCTAGACAAGAGGAAGGCTACACCTTC
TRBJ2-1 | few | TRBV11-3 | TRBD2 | CASSLDGRGGADEQFF | TGTGCCAGCAGCTTAGATGGCCGCGGGGGGGCCGATGAGCAGTTCTTC
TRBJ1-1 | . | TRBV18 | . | CASSPRGGAFQLKAFF | TGTGCCAGCTCTCCCCGTGGGGGGGCGTTTCAGTTGAAAGCTTTCTTT
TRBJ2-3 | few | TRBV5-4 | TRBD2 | CASSLVLGTSGGPWPDTQYF | TGTGCCAGCAGCTTGGTATTAGGGACTAGCGGGGGACCCTGGCCAGATACGCAGTATTTT
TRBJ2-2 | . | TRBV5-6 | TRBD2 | CASSLAERGGPGELFF | TGTGCCAGCAGCTTGGCCGAGCGGGGGGGCCCCGGGGAGCTGTTTTTT
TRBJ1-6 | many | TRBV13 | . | CASGRGASPLHF | TGTGCCAGCGGGCGTGGGGCTTCACCCCTCCACTTT
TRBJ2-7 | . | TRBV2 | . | CASRTGSYEQYF | TGTGCCAGCAGGACAGGATCCTACGAGCAGTACTTC
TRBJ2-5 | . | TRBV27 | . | CASSFLQQKETQYF | TGTGCCAGCAGTTTCTTACAGCAGAAAGAGACCCAGTACTTC
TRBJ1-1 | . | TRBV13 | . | CASSLQGYTEAFF | TGTGCCAGCAGCTTACAGGGTTACACTGAAGCTTTCTTT